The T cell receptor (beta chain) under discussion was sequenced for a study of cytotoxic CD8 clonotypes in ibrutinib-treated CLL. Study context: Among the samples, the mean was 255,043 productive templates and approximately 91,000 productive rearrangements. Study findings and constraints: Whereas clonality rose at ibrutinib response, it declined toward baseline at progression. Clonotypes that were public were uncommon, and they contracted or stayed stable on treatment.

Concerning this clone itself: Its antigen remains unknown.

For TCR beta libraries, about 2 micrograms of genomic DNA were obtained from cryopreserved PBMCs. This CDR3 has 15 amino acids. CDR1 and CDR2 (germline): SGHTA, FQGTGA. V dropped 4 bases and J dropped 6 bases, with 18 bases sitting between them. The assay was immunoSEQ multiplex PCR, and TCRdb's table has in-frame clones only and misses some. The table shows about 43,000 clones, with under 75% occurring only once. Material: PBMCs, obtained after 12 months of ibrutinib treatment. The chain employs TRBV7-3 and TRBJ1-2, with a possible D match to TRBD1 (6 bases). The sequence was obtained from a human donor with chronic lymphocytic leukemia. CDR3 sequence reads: CASSSPPEGGDGYTF. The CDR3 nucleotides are TGTGCCAGCAGCTCCCCCCCCGAGGGGGGAGATGGCTACACCTTC.